Listed here are 13 T cell receptor beta chains from one sample, sequenced in a study of CD8 T cells in Susac syndrome. The RNA input was 0.5 to 1 ug, and it was reverse transcribed with random hexamers. TCRdb itself ran the immunoSEQ multiplex PCR reads through MiXCR, one entry per CDR3 protein. The sample carries more than 150,000 distinct CDR3 sequences, about 93% recorded once. The sample was CD4+ T cells from PBMCs. Receptor source: a human donor in good health.

The chain recombines TRBV20-1 with TRBJ2-1; 9 bases map to TRBD1. This CDR3 is built from 16 residues. Germline V lookup: CDR1 DFQATT, CDR2 SNEGSKA (reference sequence). V lost 5 bases to trimming and J lost 7 bases; unmatched junction nucleotides: 15. Here the CDR3 reads CSAFRPGTGKENEQFF. CDR3 bases: TGCAGTGCTTTCCGACCCGGGACAGGGAAGGAGAATGAGCAGTTCTTC.

This chain uses TRBV21-1 with TRBJ1-6. TRBV21-1 is a listed pseudogene. The CDR3 covers 14 residues. The CDR3 spells CASSFSQHNSPLHF. The CDR3 DNA sequence: TGTGCCAGCAGCTTCTCCCAACATAATTCACCCCTCCACTTT.

This chain joins TRBV24-1 and TRBJ2-1, with D tentatively TRBD1 or TRBD2 (5 bases each). Germline values: CDR1 KGHDR, CDR2 SFDVKD. The CDR3 contains 13 residues. V lost 3 bases and J lost 7, with 9 bases in between. CDR3 sequence: CATSDLAGNEQFF. The CDR3 DNA sequence: TGTGCCACCAGTGATCTAGCAGGGAATGAGCAGTTCTTC.

There are a few counts of this clonotype. In DNA form, the CDR3 reads TGTGCCAGTAGTCCCCGAGCGGATACGCAGTATTTT. This sequence encodes CASSPRADTQYF. The chain is built from TRBV19 and TRBJ2-3; D unclear. Germline V gene lookup returns CDR1 LNHDA and CDR2 SQIVND (reference sequence). Trimming pared 5 bases from V and 6 bases from J, leaving 9 bases between. The CDR3 is 12 amino acids.

The chain joins TRBV7-9 to TRBJ1-1; no reliable D call. This CDR3 contains 12 residues. Germline V lookup: CDR1 SEHNR, CDR2 FQNEAQ (reference sequence). Trimming took 2 bases from V and 6 from J, leaving 7 bases between them. DNA for the CDR3: TGTGCCAGCAGCTTAAGAGGAGCTGAAGCTTTCTTT. Amino acids: CASSLRGAEAFF.

This chain connects TRBV25-1 to TRBJ2-1; possibly TRBD1 for D (6 bases). V was pared by 1 base and J by 4 bases, with 20 bases between. This CDR3 region has 18 residues. CDR1 and CDR2 from the germline V gene are MGHDK and SYGVNS. The CDR3 nucleotides read TGTGCCAGCAGTGAATCCCCGACAGGCAGGGTGGTGTACAATGAGCAGTTCTTC. Protein sequence: CASSESPTGRVVYNEQFF.

The chain is built from TRBV4-3 and TRBJ2-2, with D perhaps TRBD2 (5 bases). Per germline, CDR1 LGHNA and CDR2 YSLEER. This CDR3 has 15 amino acids. V was pared by 0 bases and J by 6 bases, with 11 bases between. CDR3 region: CASSQEGSGSGELFF. Written as DNA, the CDR3 is TGCGCCAGCAGCCAAGAGGGGAGCGGATCCGGGGAGCTGTTTTTT.

This rearrangement joins TRBV12-3 or TRBV12-4 to TRBJ2-3; D uncertain. The CDR3 spans 14 residues. The V gene lost 7 bases and the J gene lost 2 bases, with 13 bases spanning the gap. CDR3 sequence: CASTDDKYTDTQYF. The CDR3 DNA sequence: TGTGCCAGCACCGATGACAAATACACAGATACGCAGTATTTT.

The gene calls are TRBV30 and TRBJ1-5, with D unresolved. Germline CDR1 is GTSNPN and CDR2 is SVGIG (reference sequence). CDR3 size: 13 residues. Trimming stripped 1 base from V and 5 bases from J, with 9 bases between. The CDR3 DNA follows: TGTGCCTGGAGTGGGCAGGAATATCAGCCCCAGCATTTT. Its translation is CAWSGQEYQPQHF.

The chain has TRBV6-6 and TRBJ2-3; D is undetermined. Germline assignment: CDR1 MNHNY and CDR2 SVGAGI (reference sequence). V lost 0 bases, J lost 6 bases, and 7 bases lay in between. This CDR3 spans 13 amino acids. The CDR3 reads CASSYSSRDTQYF. For the CDR3, the DNA is TGTGCCAGCAGTTACTCATCCAGGGATACGCAGTATTTT.

The chain joins TRBV12-3 or TRBV12-4 to TRBJ2-1, with unresolved D. The germline V and J ends were trimmed by 2 bases and 1 base, with 6 bases remaining between them. The CDR3 has 14 residues. CDR3 sequence reads: CASSLRRSYNEQFF. CDR3 sequence (DNA): TGTGCCAGCAGTTTAAGACGGTCCTACAATGAGCAGTTCTTC.

The chain joins TRBV6-2 or TRBV6-3 to TRBJ1-2, with D unclear. V was shortened by 7 bases and J by 4 bases, with 19 bases between the two germline ends. Per the germline V gene, CDR1 is MNHEY and CDR2 is SVGEGT. This CDR3 region has 15 residues. This CDR3 is CASTPVVAGRYGYTF. DNA of the CDR3: TGTGCCAGCACCCCCGTTGTGGCGGGCCGCTATGGCTACACCTTC.

J is TRBJ1-6 and V is TRBV30; D is ambiguous. The CDR3 consists of 12 residues. Germline values: CDR1 GTSNPN, CDR2 SVGIG (reference sequence). Between the trimmed V and J ends, which lost 0 bases and 10 bases, there was a span of 7 bases. In DNA, the CDR3 is TGTGCCTGGAGTGTAACCCGATCACCCCTCCACTTT. It encodes CAWSVTRSPLHF.